Following are 14 T cell receptor beta chains from one sample sequenced in a study of neoadjuvant nivolumab and ipilimumab in lung cancer. Generated by immunoSEQ multiplex PCR, the TCRdb table keeps only in-frame clones and is missing some. Of about 25,000 clones listed, 80% to 85% are singletons. The sample consisted of tumor tissue, taken after neoadjuvant nivolumab, alone or with ipilimumab, at or shortly before surgery. All receptors come from an adult with non-small cell lung cancer.

CDR3 in DNA: TGTGCCAGCAGCCTTCTGACAGACCCGTCCGGTGAGCAGTTCTTC. This gives the protein CASSLLTDPSGEQFF. The rearrangement joins TRBV7-9 to TRBJ2-1; weak D call: TRBD1 (5 bases). The CDR3 extends over 15 amino acids. The ends were cut back, 5 bases at V and 9 bases at J, with 20 bases in the middle. CDR1 is SEHNR and CDR2 is FQNEAQ in the germline V gene (reference sequence). The whole variable domain, filled in from reference TRBV7-9 and TRBJ2-1, reads DTGVSQNPRHKITKRGQNVTFRCDPISEHNRLYWYRQTLGQGPEFLTYFQNEAQLEKSRLLSDRFSAERPKGSFSTLEIQRTEQGDSAMYLCASSLLTDPSGEQFFGPGTRLTVL.

The chain employs TRBV12-5 and TRBJ2-5; D may match TRBD1 or TRBD2 (5 bases each). Germline-derived CDR1 and CDR2 are LGHNT and FRNRAP. This CDR3 is built from 15 residues. The V end lost 7 bases, the J end lost 2 bases, and 17 bases lay between the germline ends. The CDR3 DNA reads as TGTGCTAGTGCCCTTGGGGGAATGGGGCAAGAGACCCAGTACTTC. Translation gives CASALGGMGQETQYF.

The count of this clone is one. This chain joins TRBV29-1 and TRBJ2-2; D unclear. Trimming cost V 4 bases and J 1 base, with 13 bases left between them. The V gene's germline CDR1 is SQVTM and CDR2 ANQGSEA. The CDR3 contains 15 residues. The CDR3 here is CSVGAWIGNTGELFF. The CDR3 DNA reads TGCAGCGTTGGGGCTTGGATTGGGAACACCGGGGAGCTGTTTTTT.

The J gene is TRBJ2-3, the V gene TRBV7-9; TRBD2 is a possible D gene (6 bases). In germline, CDR1 is SEHNR, CDR2 FQNEAQ (reference sequence). Trimming removed 5 bases at V and 14 bases at J, with 23 bases between. The CDR3 consists of 14 residues. The CDR3 DNA sequence: TGTGCCAGCAGCCTTGGGATGGAGGGCTCCCGGGGGTATTTT. Its protein product is CASSLGMEGSRGYF.

This clone was detected once. This chain joins TRBV6-5 and TRBJ2-7, with a possible D match to TRBD2 (5 bases). This CDR3 is 12 amino acids long. Germline V lookup: CDR1 MNHEY, CDR2 SVGAGI. V was trimmed by 9 bases and J by 3 bases, leaving 12 bases between them. As DNA, the CDR3 is TGTGCCAGTGCCTCGGGGTACTACGAGCAGTACTTC. It specifies CASASGYYEQYF.

J is TRBJ2-5 and V is TRBV10-2, with D unclear. Trimming stripped 4 bases from V and 4 bases from J, with 4 bases between. The CDR3 spans 11 residues. CDR1 and CDR2 from the germline V gene are WSHSY and SAAADI. The CDR3 bases are TGCGCCAGCAGTGTCGGAGAGACCCAGTACTTC. It is translated as CASSVGETQYF.

The J gene is TRBJ2-7, the V gene TRBV18, with TRBD2 matching 10 bases. The CDR3 consists of 15 residues. The junction had 8 bases not matched to a gene; V was cut back by 3 bases and J by 6 bases. Germline V gene lookup returns CDR1 KGHSH and CDR2 LQKENI. The CDR3 nucleotides are TGTGCCAGCTCACCGGCTGAGCGGGAGGGCCGCGAGCAGTACTTC. Its translation is CASSPAEREGREQYF.

This chain connects TRBV9 to TRBJ2-1; D gene ambiguous. CDR3 length: 14 residues. Between the trimmed V and J ends, which lost 0 bases and 7 bases, there was a span of 11 bases. The germline V gene has CDR1 SGDLS and CDR2 YYNGEE. The CDR3 loop is CASSVGVLENEQFF. CDR3 coding DNA: TGTGCCAGCAGCGTAGGGGTCTTGGAGAATGAGCAGTTCTTC.

This sequence joins TRBV6-5 and TRBJ2-7, with D perhaps matching TRBD2 (5 bases). The CDR3 is 12 residues long. The V end was cut by 6 bases, the J end by 7 bases, with 13 bases between. Germline V gene lookup returns CDR1 MNHEY and CDR2 SVGAGI. The DNA for the CDR3 is TGTGCCAGCAGCCCCATCCCGGGAGAGCAGTACTTC. This codes for CASSPIPGEQYF.

This chain connects TRBV29-1 to TRBJ2-5; D might be TRBD1 or TRBD2, each matching 6 bases. The germline CDR1 and CDR2 sequences are SQVTM and ANQGSEA. V was clipped by 0 bases and J by 3 bases, with 17 bases between them. This CDR3 region has 16 residues. The CDR3 nucleotides are TGCAGCGTTGAAGATCGAGGGGGGCAGACCAAAGAGACCCAGTACTTC. Translation: CSVEDRGGQTKETQYF.

The J gene is TRBJ1-1, the V gene TRBV11-2, with a weak D call TRBD1 (6 bases). Germline V lookup: CDR1 SGHAT, CDR2 FQNNGV. With 6 bases removed from V and 7 bases from J, the gap between germline ends came to 18 bases. The CDR3 length is 14 residues. The CDR3 protein is CASRSRGQGDEAFF. The CDR3, as DNA: TGTGCCAGCAGATCGCGGGGGCAGGGTGATGAAGCTTTCTTT.

This chain joins TRBV5-4 and TRBJ2-5, with 11 bases lining up with TRBD2. V lost 4 bases, J lost 4 bases, and 9 bases stayed unmatched. Germline CDR1 SGHNT, CDR2 YYREEE (reference sequence). The CDR3 totals 16 residues. The CDR3 DNA reads as TGTGCCAGCAGCCAATTACTAGCGGGAGAAGGAGAGACCCAGTACTTC. Amino acid sequence: CASSQLLAGEGETQYF.

The rearrangement uses TRBV15 and TRBJ2-5, with a tentative D call TRBD2 (5 bases). Germline V gives CDR1 LNHNV, CDR2 YYDKDF (reference sequence). CDR3 size: 16 residues. Deletions cut 0 bases from V and 5 bases from J, with 16 bases between. The CDR3: CATSREGGRAMETQYF. For the CDR3, the DNA is TGTGCCACCAGCAGAGAAGGAGGACGGGCGATGGAGACCCAGTACTTC.

A single count supports this clone. This chain uses TRBV7-2 with TRBJ1-5, with a weak D call TRBD1 (6 bases). The V and J ends lost 3 bases and 4 bases respectively, with 7 bases between them. Germline CDR1 and CDR2: SGHTA and FQGNSA. The CDR3 has 13 amino acids. Here the CDR3 reads CASSFDRNQPQHF. CDR3 DNA: TGTGCCAGCAGCTTCGACAGGAATCAGCCCCAGCATTTT.